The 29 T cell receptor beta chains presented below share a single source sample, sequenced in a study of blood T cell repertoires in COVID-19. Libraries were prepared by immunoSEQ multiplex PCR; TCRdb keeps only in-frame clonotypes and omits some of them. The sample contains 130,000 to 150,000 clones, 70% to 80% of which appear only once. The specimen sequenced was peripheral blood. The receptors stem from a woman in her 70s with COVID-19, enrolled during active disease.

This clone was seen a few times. The CDR3 nucleotides read TGTGCCAGCAGCATCGCGGGAGGTCCTGATGGCTACACCTTC. Residues: CASSIAGGPDGYTF. This chain joins TRBV7-3 and TRBJ1-2; D is unresolved. Looked up from germline, CDR1 is SGHTA and CDR2 is FQGTGA. This CDR3 contains 14 residues. Trimming shortened V by 5 bases and J by 6 bases, and 16 bases separated the two germline ends.

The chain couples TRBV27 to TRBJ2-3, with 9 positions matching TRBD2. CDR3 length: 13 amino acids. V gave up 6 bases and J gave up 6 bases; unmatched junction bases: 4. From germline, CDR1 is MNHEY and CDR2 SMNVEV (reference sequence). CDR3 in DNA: TGTGCCAGCAGCCCTCTAGCGGGGGATACGCAGTATTTT. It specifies CASSPLAGDTQYF.

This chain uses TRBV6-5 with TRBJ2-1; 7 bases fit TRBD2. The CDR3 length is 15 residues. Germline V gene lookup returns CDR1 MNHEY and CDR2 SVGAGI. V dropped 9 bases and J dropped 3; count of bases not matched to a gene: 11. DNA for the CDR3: TGTGCCAGTCAGTTAACCGGGGGGATCTACAATGAGCAGTTCTTC. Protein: CASQLTGGIYNEQFF.

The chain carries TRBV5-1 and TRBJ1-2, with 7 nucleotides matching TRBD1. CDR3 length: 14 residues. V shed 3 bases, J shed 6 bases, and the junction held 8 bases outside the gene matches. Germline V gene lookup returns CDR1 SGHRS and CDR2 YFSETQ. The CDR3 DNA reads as TGCGCCAGCAGCTCCGAACAGGGGAGAGATGGCTACACCTTC. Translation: CASSSEQGRDGYTF. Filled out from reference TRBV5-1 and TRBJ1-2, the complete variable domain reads KAGVTQTPRYLIKTRGQQVTLSCSPISGHRSVSWYQQTPGQGLQFLFEYFSETQRNKGNFPGRFSGRQFSNSRSEMNVSTLELGDSALYLCASSSEQGRDGYTFGSGTRLTVV.

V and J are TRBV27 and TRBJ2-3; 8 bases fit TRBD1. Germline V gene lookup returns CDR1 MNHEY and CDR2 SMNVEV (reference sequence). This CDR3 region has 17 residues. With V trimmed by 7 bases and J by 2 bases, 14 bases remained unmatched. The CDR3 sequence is CASKRLAGTGSTDTQYF. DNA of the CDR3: TGTGCCAGCAAGCGGCTGGCGGGGACAGGATCCACAGATACGCAGTATTTT.

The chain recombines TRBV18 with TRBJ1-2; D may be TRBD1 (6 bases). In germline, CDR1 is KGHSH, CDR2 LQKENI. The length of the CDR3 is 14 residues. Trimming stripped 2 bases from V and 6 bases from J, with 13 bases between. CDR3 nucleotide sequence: TGTGCCAGCTCACCATTAGACAGGATCCATGGCTACACCTTC. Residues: CASSPLDRIHGYTF.

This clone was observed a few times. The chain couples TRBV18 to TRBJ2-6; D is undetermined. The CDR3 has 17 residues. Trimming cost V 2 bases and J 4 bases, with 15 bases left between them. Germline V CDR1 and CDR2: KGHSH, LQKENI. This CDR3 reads CASSPTQERKGANVLTF. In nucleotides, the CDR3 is TGTGCCAGCTCACCAACCCAGGAAAGGAAAGGGGCCAACGTCCTGACTTTC.

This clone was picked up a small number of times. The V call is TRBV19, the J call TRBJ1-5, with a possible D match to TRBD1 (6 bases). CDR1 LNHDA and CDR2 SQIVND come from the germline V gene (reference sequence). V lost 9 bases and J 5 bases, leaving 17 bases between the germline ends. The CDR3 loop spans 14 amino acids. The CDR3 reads CASRDRIPYQPQHF. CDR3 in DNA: TGTGCCAGCCGTGACAGGATTCCTTATCAGCCCCAGCATTTT.

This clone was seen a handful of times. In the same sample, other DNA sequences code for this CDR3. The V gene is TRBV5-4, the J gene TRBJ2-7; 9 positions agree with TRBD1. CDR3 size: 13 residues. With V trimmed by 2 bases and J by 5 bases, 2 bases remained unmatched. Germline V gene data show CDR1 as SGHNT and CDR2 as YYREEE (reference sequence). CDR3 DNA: TGTGCCAGCAGCTTAACAGGGGGCAACGAGCAGTACTTC. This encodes CASSLTGGNEQYF.

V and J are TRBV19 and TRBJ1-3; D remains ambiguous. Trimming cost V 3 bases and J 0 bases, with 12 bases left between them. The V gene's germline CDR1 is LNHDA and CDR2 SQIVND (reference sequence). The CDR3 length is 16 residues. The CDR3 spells CASSIPPGVSGNTIYF. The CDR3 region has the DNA TGTGCCAGTAGTATTCCCCCCGGGGTCTCTGGAAACACCATATATTTT.

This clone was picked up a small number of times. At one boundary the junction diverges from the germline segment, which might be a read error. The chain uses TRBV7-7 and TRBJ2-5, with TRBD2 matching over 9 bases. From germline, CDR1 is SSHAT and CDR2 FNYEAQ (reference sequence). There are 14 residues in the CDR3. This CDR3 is CASSLAGYQETQYF. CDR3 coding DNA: TGTGCTAGCAGTCTAGCGGGATACCAAGAGACCCAGTACTTC.

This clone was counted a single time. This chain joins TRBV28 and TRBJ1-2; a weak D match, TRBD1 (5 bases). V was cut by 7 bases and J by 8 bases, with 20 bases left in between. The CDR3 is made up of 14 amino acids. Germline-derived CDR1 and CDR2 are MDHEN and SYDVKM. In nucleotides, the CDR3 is TGTGCCAGCACCGGCCAGGGAAGGGTCGAAGGCTACACCTTC. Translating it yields CASTGQGRVEGYTF.

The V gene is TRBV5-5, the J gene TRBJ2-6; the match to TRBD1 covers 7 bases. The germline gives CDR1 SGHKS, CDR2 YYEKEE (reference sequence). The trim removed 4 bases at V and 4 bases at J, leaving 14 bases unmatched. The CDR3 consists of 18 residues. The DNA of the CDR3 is TGTGCCAGCAGCCTTGACAGGGACCCCTCGTTGGGGGCCAACGTCCTGACTTTC. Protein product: CASSLDRDPSLGANVLTF. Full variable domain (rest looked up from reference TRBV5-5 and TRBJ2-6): DAGVTQSPTHLIKTRGQQVTLRCSPISGHKSVSWYQQVLGQGPQFIFQYYEKEERGRGNFPDRFSARQFPNYSSELNVNALLLGDSALYLCASSLDRDPSLGANVLTFGAGSRLTVL.

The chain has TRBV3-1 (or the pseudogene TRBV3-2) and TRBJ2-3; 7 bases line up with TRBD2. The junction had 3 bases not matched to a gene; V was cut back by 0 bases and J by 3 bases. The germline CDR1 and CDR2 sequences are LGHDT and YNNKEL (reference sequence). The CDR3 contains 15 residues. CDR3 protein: CASSQDGGGTDTQYF. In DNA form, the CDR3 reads TGTGCCAGCAGCCAAGATGGCGGGGGTACAGATACGCAGTATTTT.

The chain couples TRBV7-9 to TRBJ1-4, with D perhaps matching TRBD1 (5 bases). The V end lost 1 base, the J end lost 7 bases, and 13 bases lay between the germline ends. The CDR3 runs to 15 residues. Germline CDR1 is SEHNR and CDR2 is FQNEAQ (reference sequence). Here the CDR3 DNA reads TGTGCCAGCAGCTTAGGGGGCGGATTTGGTGAAAAACTGTTTTTT. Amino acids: CASSLGGGFGEKLFF.

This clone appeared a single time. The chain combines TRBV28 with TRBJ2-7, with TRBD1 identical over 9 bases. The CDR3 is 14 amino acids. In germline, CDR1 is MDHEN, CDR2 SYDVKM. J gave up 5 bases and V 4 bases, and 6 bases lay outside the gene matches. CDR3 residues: CASSSHRGLDEQYF. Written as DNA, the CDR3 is TGTGCCAGCAGTTCCCACAGGGGGCTCGACGAGCAGTACTTC. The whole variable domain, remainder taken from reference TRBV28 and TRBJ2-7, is DVKVTQSSRYLVKRTGEKVFLECVQDMDHENMFWYRQDPGLGLRLIYFSYDVKMKEKGDIPEGYSVSREKKERFSLILESASTNQTSMYLCASSSHRGLDEQYFGPGTRLTVT.

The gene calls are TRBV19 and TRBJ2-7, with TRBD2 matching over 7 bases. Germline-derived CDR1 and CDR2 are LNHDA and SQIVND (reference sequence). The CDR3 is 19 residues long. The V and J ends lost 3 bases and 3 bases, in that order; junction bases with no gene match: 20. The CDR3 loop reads CASSISGARARGGNYEQYF. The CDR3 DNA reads TGTGCCAGTAGTATTTCGGGAGCGCGCGCGCGGGGAGGGAACTACGAGCAGTACTTC.

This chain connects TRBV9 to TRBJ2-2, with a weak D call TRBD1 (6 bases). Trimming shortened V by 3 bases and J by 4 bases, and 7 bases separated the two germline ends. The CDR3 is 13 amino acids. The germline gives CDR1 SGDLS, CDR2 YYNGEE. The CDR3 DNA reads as TGTGCCAGCAGCGGGACAGTCACCGGGGAGCTGTTTTTT. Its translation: CASSGTVTGELFF. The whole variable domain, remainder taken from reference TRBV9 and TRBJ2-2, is DSGVTQTPKHLITATGQRVTLRCSPRSGDLSVYWYQQSLDQGLQFLIQYYNGEERAKGNILERFSAQQFPDLHSELNLSSLELGDSALYFCASSGTVTGELFFGEGSRLTVL.

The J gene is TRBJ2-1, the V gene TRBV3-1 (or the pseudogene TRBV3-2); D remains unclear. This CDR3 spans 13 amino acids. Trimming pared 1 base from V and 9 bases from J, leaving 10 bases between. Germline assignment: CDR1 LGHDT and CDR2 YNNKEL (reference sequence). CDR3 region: CASSQGRSVEQFF. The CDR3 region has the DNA TGTGCCAGCAGCCAAGGGCGCAGCGTTGAGCAGTTCTTC.

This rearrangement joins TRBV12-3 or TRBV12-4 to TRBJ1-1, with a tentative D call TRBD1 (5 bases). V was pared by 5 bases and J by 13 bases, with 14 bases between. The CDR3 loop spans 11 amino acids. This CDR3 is CASSPGGRSFF. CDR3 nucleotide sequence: TGTGCCAGCAGTCCGGGGGGACGAAGTTTCTTT.

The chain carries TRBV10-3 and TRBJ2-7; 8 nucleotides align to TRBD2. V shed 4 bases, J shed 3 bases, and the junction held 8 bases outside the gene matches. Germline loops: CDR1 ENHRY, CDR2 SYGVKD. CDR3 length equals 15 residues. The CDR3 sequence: CAISGRLAGHYEQYF. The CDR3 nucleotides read TGTGCCATCAGTGGGAGGCTAGCGGGCCACTACGAGCAGTACTTC.

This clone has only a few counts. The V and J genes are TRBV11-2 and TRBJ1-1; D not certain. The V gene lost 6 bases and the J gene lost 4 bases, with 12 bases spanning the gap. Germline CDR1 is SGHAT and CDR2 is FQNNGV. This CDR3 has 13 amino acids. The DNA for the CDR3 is TGTGCCAGCAGTGGAGTACCGAGCACTGAAGCTTTCTTT. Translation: CASSGVPSTEAFF.

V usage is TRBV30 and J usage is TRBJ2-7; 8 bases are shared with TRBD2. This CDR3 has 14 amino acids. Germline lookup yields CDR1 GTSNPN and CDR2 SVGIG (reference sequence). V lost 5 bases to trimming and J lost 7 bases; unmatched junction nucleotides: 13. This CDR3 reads CAWQLGGGPLEQYF. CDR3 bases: TGTGCCTGGCAATTAGGCGGGGGGCCCCTGGAGCAGTACTTC.

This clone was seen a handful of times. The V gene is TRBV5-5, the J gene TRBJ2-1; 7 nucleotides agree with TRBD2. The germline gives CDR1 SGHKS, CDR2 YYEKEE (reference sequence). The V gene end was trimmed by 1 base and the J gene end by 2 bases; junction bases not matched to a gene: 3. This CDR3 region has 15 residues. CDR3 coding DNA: TGTGCCAGCAGCTTGTCGGGAGGAGCCTACAATGAGCAGTTCTTC. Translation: CASSLSGGAYNEQFF.

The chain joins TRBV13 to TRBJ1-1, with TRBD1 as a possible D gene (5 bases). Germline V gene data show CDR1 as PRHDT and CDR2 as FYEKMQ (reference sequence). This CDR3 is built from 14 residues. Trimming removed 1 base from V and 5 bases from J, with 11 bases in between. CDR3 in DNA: TGTGCCAGCAGCTTAGCCCCTCCAGGGACTGAAGCTTTCTTT. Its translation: CASSLAPPGTEAFF.

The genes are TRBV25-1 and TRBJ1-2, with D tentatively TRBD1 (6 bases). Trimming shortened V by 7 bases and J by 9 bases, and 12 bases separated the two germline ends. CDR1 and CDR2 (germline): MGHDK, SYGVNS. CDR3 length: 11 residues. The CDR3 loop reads CASKGDIRYTF. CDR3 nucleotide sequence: TGTGCCAGCAAGGGGGACATCCGCTACACCTTC.

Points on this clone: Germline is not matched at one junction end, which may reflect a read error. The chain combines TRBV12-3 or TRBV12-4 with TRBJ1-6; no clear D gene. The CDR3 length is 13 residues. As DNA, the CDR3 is TGTACCAGCAGCAACGGGGATAATTCACCCCTCCACTTT. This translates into CTSSNGDNSPLHF.

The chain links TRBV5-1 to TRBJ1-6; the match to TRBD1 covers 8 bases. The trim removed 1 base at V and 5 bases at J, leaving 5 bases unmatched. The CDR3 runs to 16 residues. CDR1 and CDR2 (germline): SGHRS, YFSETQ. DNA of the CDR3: TGCGCCAGCAGCTTGTCTCCAGGGGGCAATAATTCACCCCTCCACTTT. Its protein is CASSLSPGGNNSPLHF.

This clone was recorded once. The CDR3 DNA reads TGTGCCAGCTCACCCTGGGTTCAAGCGGAGCAGTACTTC. Its translation: CASSPWVQAEQYF. The J gene is TRBJ2-7, the V gene TRBV18; D remains ambiguous. The CDR3 has 13 residues. V lost 3 bases to trimming and J lost 7 bases, with 13 bases between them. Looked up from germline, CDR1 is KGHSH and CDR2 is LQKENI.